This T cell receptor beta chain appears in the sequencing data of a study of blood T cell repertoires in COVID-19. Sequencing used immunoSEQ multiplex PCR; TCRdb keeps in-frame clones, though not all of them. This sample has 200,000 to 250,000 clones, with roughly 85% found just once. The trim removed 2 bases at V and 9 bases at J, leaving 0 bases unmatched. The CDR3 runs 12 residues. Germline V gives CDR1 MNHEY, CDR2 SVGEGT. This receptor was obtained from a woman aged 40-49 years with acute COVID-19. The V and J genes are TRBV6-2 or TRBV6-3 and TRBJ2-3; 9 bases are shared with TRBD1. The source material was PBMCs or T cells enriched from blood (not recorded which). The CDR3 nucleotides are TGTGCCAGCAGTTACGGACAGGGGACGCAGTATTTT. Protein product: CASSYGQGTQYF.